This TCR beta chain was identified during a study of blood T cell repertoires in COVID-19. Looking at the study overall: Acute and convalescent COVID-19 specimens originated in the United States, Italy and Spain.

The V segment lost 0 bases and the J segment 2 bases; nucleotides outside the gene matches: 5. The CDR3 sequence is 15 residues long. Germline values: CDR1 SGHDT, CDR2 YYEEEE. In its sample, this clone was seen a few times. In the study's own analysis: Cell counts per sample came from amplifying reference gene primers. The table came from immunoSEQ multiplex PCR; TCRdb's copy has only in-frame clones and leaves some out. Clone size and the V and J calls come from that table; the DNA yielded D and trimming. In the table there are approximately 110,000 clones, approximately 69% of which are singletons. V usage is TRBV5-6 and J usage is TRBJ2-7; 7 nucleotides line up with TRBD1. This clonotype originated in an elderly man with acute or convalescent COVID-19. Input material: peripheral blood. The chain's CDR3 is CASSLELGGTYEQYF. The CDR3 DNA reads TGTGCCAGCAGCTTGGAGTTAGGGGGCACCTACGAGCAGTACTTC.